This T cell receptor (beta chain) was obtained from a study of response to subunit inactivated influenza vaccine. Germline CDR1 is MNHNS and CDR2 is SASEGT. The CDR3 is made up of 13 amino acids. J was trimmed by 4 bases and V by 7 bases; bases with no gene match: 5. Via MiXCR, TCRdb re-called the RT-PCR reads, giving one row per CDR3 protein. The sample lists roughly 630,000 distinct CDR3 sequences, around 13% occurring once. Sequenced here: PBMCs from blood, sampled about 14 days before vaccination. The clonotype originates from a man aged 50-59 years who received an inactivated influenza vaccine. This rearrangement joins TRBV6-1 to TRBJ1-2; 8 nucleotides agree with TRBD1. CDR3 protein: CASIGTGGYGYTF. The CDR3 DNA reads as TGTGCCAGCATAGGAACAGGGGGCTATGGCTACACCTTC.